One and the same sample provided the 24 T cell receptor beta chains below, sequenced in a study of siplizumab effects on memory and regulatory T cells. TCRdb's copy holds only in-frame clones and misses some; the assay was immunoSEQ multiplex PCR. This table has some 120,000 clones, about 94% appearing once. The sequenced sample was non-Treg CD4+ T cells sorted from blood. These receptors were collected from a human donor in good health.

The rearrangement links TRBV19 to TRBJ1-1, with D hard to call. Germline loops: CDR1 LNHDA, CDR2 SQIVND (reference sequence). The ends were cut back, 5 bases at V and 1 base at J, with 11 bases in the middle. CDR3 size: 14 residues. This chain's CDR3 is CASSPWSGNTEAFF. In nucleotides, the CDR3 is TGTGCCAGTAGTCCCTGGAGCGGGAACACTGAAGCTTTCTTT.

CDR3 coding DNA: TGTGCCAGCTCAGAAGCCGACAGGGGGCCGGGCGAGCAGTACTTC. Translated, it gives CASSEADRGPGEQYF. The V gene is TRBV18, the J gene TRBJ2-7, with 10 bases aligning to TRBD1. V shed 5 bases and J 6 bases; nucleotides not matched to a gene: 10. There are 15 residues in the CDR3. CDR1 is KGHSH, CDR2 LQKENI, per germline. Drawing the rest from reference TRBV18 and TRBJ2-7, the complete variable domain is NAGVMQNPRHLVRRRGQEARLRCSPMKGHSHVYWYRQLPEEGLKFMVYLQKENIIDESGMPKERFSAEFPKEGPSILRIQQVVRGDSAAYFCASSEADRGPGEQYFGPGTRLTVT.

The J gene is TRBJ2-7, the V gene TRBV6-5; D is ambiguous. Germline V gene lookup returns CDR1 MNHEY and CDR2 SVGAGI. The CDR3 length is 15 residues. Trimming cost V 4 bases and J 1 base, with 14 bases left between them. CDR3 region: CASSSYPRESYEQYF. CDR3 nucleotides: TGTGCCAGCAGTTCTTATCCTAGAGAGTCCTACGAGCAGTACTTC.

V usage is TRBV6-5 and J usage is TRBJ2-7, with D possibly being TRBD2 (5 bases). The germline V gene encodes CDR1 MNHEY and CDR2 SVGAGI. CDR3 size: 11 residues. The V end was cut by 6 bases, the J end by 6 bases, with 9 bases between. The CDR3 DNA is TGTGCCAGCAGCCCCCGGGGCGAGCAGTACTTC. This gives the protein CASSPRGEQYF.

J is TRBJ2-2 and V is TRBV2; TRBD2 matches at 13 bases. From germline, CDR1 is SNHLY and CDR2 FYNNEI. V trimming: 5 bases; J trimming: 5 bases; junction bases outside the gene matches: 8. CDR3 length: 17 residues. The CDR3, as DNA: TGTGCCAGCAGTAACAGGGGACTAGCGGGATTGACCGGGGAGCTGTTTTTT. Its protein product is CASSNRGLAGLTGELFF.

The chain is built from TRBV6-6 and TRBJ2-5; 7 nucleotides agree with TRBD1. After removal of 0 bases from V and 5 bases from J, the junction contained 3 bases not matched to a gene. The CDR3 length is 14 residues. The germline V gene has CDR1 MNHNY and CDR2 SVGAGI (reference sequence). The CDR3 loop reads CASSYSTGRETQYF. CDR3 nucleotides: TGTGCCAGCAGTTACTCGACAGGGCGGGAGACCCAGTACTTC.

In its sample, this clone was seen once. V gene TRBV15 combines with J gene TRBJ2-5; D is unresolved. CDR1 and CDR2 from the germline V gene are LNHNV and YYDKDF (reference sequence). The CDR3 length is 12 residues. The V and J ends lost 0 bases and 5 bases respectively, with 4 bases between them. The CDR3 here is CATSRDPETQYF. The CDR3 DNA follows: TGTGCCACCAGCAGAGATCCGGAGACCCAGTACTTC.

CDR3 protein: CASSLAAYSGNTIYF. The CDR3 DNA follows: TGTGCCAGCAGCTTAGCCGCGTACTCTGGAAACACCATATATTTT. The chain employs TRBV7-8 and TRBJ1-3; D is undetermined. The germline gives CDR1 SGHVS, CDR2 FQNEAQ. The CDR3 is 15 amino acids. The V gene lost 0 bases and the J gene lost 0 bases, with 6 bases spanning the gap.

The chain has TRBV6-6 and TRBJ1-1; D not certain. The CDR3 is made up of 13 amino acids. Germline V gives CDR1 MNHNY, CDR2 SVGAGI (reference sequence). Trimming pared 6 bases from V and 4 bases from J, leaving 12 bases between. The CDR3 DNA follows: TGTGCCAGCAGCCCTTACCGGGGCACTGAAGCTTTCTTT. It encodes CASSPYRGTEAFF.

This rearrangement joins TRBV9 to TRBJ2-3; D could derive from TRBD1 or TRBD2 (6 bases each). CDR3 length equals 17 residues. The germline V gene has CDR1 SGDLS and CDR2 YYNGEE. Trimming took 6 bases from V and 2 from J, leaving 22 bases between them. CDR3 amino acids: CASTPYLGGGFTDTQYF. CDR3 coding DNA: TGTGCCAGCACCCCTTACCTCGGGGGCGGTTTCACAGATACGCAGTATTTT.

This clone came up once. The chain is built from TRBV25-1 and TRBJ1-5, with D tentatively TRBD1 (5 bases). The V gene lost 4 bases and the J gene lost 12 bases, with 16 bases spanning the gap. The CDR3 is 13 amino acids. The germline V gene encodes CDR1 MGHDK and CDR2 SYGVNS. CDR3 nucleotide sequence: TGTGCCAGCAGTGCCCAGGGCCCAACGGTCCAGCATTTT. Its translation is CASSAQGPTVQHF.

The chain is built from TRBV5-8 and TRBJ1-5, with D perhaps TRBD1 (5 bases). In germline, CDR1 is SGHTS, CDR2 YDEGEE. CDR3 size: 15 residues. Deletions cut 4 bases from V and 4 bases from J, with 15 bases between. The DNA for the CDR3 is TGTGCCAGCAGCCGTACAGGACTAGCGAATCAGCCCCAGCATTTT. Translating gives CASSRTGLANQPQHF.

CDR3 sequence (DNA): TGTGCCAGCAGCTTAGTGTGGGGCTTCACTAATGAAAAACTGTTTTTT. This codes for CASSLVWGFTNEKLFF. This rearrangement joins TRBV7-8 to TRBJ1-4; possibly TRBD1 for D (5 bases). V lost 1 base and J lost 2, with 11 bases in between. The CDR3 runs 16 residues. Germline V gene data show CDR1 as SGHVS and CDR2 as FQNEAQ.

The V call is TRBV10-3, the J call TRBJ2-3, with a weak D call TRBD1 (5 bases). Trimming removed 8 bases at V and 1 base at J, with 10 bases between. Germline assignment: CDR1 ENHRY and CDR2 SYGVKD. The CDR3 is 13 residues long. The CDR3 DNA sequence: TGTGCCATCCAGGGTCAGGGCACAGATACGCAGTATTTT. Protein product: CAIQGQGTDTQYF.

The rearrangement links TRBV7-2 to TRBJ1-2; D not certain. The ends were cut back, 1 base at V and 4 bases at J, with 7 bases in the middle. Germline V gene sequence: CDR1 SGHTA, CDR2 FQGNSA. This CDR3 is built from 13 residues. Written as DNA, the CDR3 is TGTGCCAGCAGCTTAGACACGCTCTATGGCTACACCTTC. It translates to CASSLDTLYGYTF. The full variable domain, in which reference TRBV7-2 and TRBJ1-2 provide the parts outside the CDR3, is GAGVSQSPSNKVTEKGKDVELRCDPISGHTALYWYRQSLGQGLEFLIYFQGNSAPDKSGLPSDRFSAERTGGSVSTLTIQRTQQEDSAVYLCASSLDTLYGYTFGSGTRLTVV.

The rearrangement joins TRBV30 to TRBJ1-5, with a weak D call TRBD1 (5 bases). Germline V gene lookup returns CDR1 GTSNPN and CDR2 SVGIG (reference sequence). The V end lost 2 bases, the J end lost 5 bases, and 10 bases lay between the germline ends. The CDR3 loop spans 13 amino acids. The CDR3 loop is CAWSPGGDQPQHF. The CDR3 coding sequence is TGTGCCTGGAGTCCCGGGGGGGATCAGCCCCAGCATTTT. Based on the CDR3 plus reference TRBV30 and TRBJ1-5, the full variable domain is SQTIHQWPATLVQPVGSPLSLECTVEGTSNPNLYWYRQAAGRGLQLLFYSVGIGQISSEVPQNLSASRPQDRQFILSSKKLLLSDSGFYLCAWSPGGDQPQHFGDGTRLSIL.

The chain couples TRBV21-1 to TRBJ2-1; TRBD2 is the table's D call and was not checked against the DNA. TRBV21-1 is termed a pseudogene. The CDR3 covers 13 residues. The CDR3 coding sequence is TGTGCCAGCAGCACGACTGGGTACAATGAGCAGTTCTTC. This codes for CASSTTGYNEQFF.

The chain is built from TRBV12-5 and TRBJ1-2, with no clear D. The CDR3 spans 15 residues. The germline gives CDR1 LGHNT, CDR2 FRNRAP. Trimming took 4 bases from V and 0 from J, leaving 12 bases between them. In DNA, the CDR3 is TGTGCTAGTGGTTCCCCTGGGAGGACTAACTATGGCTACACCTTC. Its protein is CASGSPGRTNYGYTF. Full variable domain (missing parts from reference TRBV12-5 and TRBJ1-2): DARVTQTPRHKVTEMGQEVTMRCQPILGHNTVFWYRQTMMQGLELLAYFRNRAPLDDSGMPKDRFSAEMPDATLATLKIQPSEPRDSAVYFCASGSPGRTNYGYTFGSGTRLTVV.

V is TRBV5-1 and J is TRBJ2-7, with TRBD1 matching 7 bases. V was clipped by 4 bases and J by 4 bases; unmatched bases: 11. CDR1 is SGHRS and CDR2 is YFSETQ in the germline V gene. This CDR3 spans 15 amino acids. This chain's CDR3 is CASSTAGDRGYEQYF. The CDR3 DNA sequence: TGCGCCAGCAGCACGGCCGGGGACAGAGGTTACGAGCAGTACTTC.

The V and J genes are TRBV6-5 and TRBJ2-7; TRBD2 agrees at 9 bases. The junction had 8 bases not matched to a gene; V was cut back by 3 bases and J by 2 bases. This CDR3 spans 16 amino acids. Germline V lookup: CDR1 MNHEY, CDR2 SVGAGI. In DNA form, the CDR3 reads TGTGCCAGCAGTTATTACAGCCTAGCGGGAACCTACGAGCAGTACTTC. This sequence encodes CASSYYSLAGTYEQYF.

This chain links TRBV18 with TRBJ1-1; 8 bases align to TRBD1. The germline V gene encodes CDR1 KGHSH and CDR2 LQKENI. The CDR3 consists of 16 residues. Germline trimming cut 0 bases from V and 4 bases from J; bases unmatched to any gene: 7. The CDR3 sequence is CASSPPATGEGTEAFF. In DNA form, the CDR3 reads TGTGCCAGCTCACCACCTGCGACAGGGGAAGGCACTGAAGCTTTCTTT. Complete variable domain (other parts from reference TRBV18 and TRBJ1-1): NAGVMQNPRHLVRRRGQEARLRCSPMKGHSHVYWYRQLPEEGLKFMVYLQKENIIDESGMPKERFSAEFPKEGPSILRIQQVVRGDSAAYFCASSPPATGEGTEAFFGQGTRLTVV.

The V call is TRBV5-6, the J call TRBJ2-7; D is ambiguous. The V gene's germline CDR1 is SGHDT and CDR2 YYEEEE. Trimming pared 2 bases from V and 7 bases from J, leaving 19 bases between. The CDR3 is 15 residues long. The CDR3 here is CASSLDLGLSGEQYF. CDR3 in DNA: TGTGCCAGCAGCTTAGACCTCGGTTTGAGTGGAGAGCAGTACTTC. The complete variable domain, with remaining parts taken from reference TRBV5-6 and TRBJ2-7, reads DAGVTQSPTHLIKTRGQQVTLRCSPKSGHDTVSWYQQALGQGPQFIFQYYEEEERQRGNFPDRFSGHQFPNYSSELNVNALLLGDSALYLCASSLDLGLSGEQYFGPGTRLTVT.

The V and J genes are TRBV6-5 and TRBJ2-5; D unclear. CDR3 length equals 11 residues. From germline, CDR1 is MNHEY and CDR2 SVGAGI. Trimming cost V 7 bases and J 7 bases, with 10 bases left between them. The CDR3 reads CASIKTGTQYF. The CDR3 region has the DNA TGTGCCAGCATTAAAACCGGGACCCAGTACTTC.

The chain recombines TRBV5-1 with TRBJ2-1, with 8 bases matching TRBD2. Germline assignment: CDR1 SGHRS and CDR2 YFSETQ. V lost 4 bases and J lost 0; bases outside the gene matches: 6. This CDR3 is 16 amino acids long. The CDR3 is CASSISGASSYNEQFF. The CDR3 coding sequence is TGCGCCAGCAGCATTAGCGGGGCTAGCTCCTACAATGAGCAGTTCTTC. The full variable domain, in which reference TRBV5-1 and TRBJ2-1 provide the parts outside the CDR3, is KAGVTQTPRYLIKTRGQQVTLSCSPISGHRSVSWYQQTPGQGLQFLFEYFSETQRNKGNFPGRFSGRQFSNSRSEMNVSTLELGDSALYLCASSISGASSYNEQFFGPGTRLTVL.